These 25 T cell receptor beta chains were all obtained from the same sample, sequenced in a study of glioma-infiltrating T cells after dendritic cell vaccination (dated by TCRdb to 2016 to 2017). The method behind the library was the immunoSEQ multiplex PCR assay. TCRdb re-hosts the immuneACCESS table, in-frame sequences only. Its copies lack some clones; in the studies checked, an unresolved V gene accounts for under half of them, and the cause for the rest is not known. The sample has about 95,000 clones on record, 85% to 90% of them singletons. The ten largest account for less than 3% of the sample. The sequencing used blood, collected before dendritic cell vaccination. Every receptor here comes from a human donor with glioblastoma.

The chain couples TRBV4-2 to TRBJ2-7, with TRBD2 as a possible D gene (5 bases). The length of the CDR3 is 14 residues. Per germline, CDR1 LGHNA and CDR2 YNFKEQ. Trimming pared 1 base from V and 1 base from J, leaving 8 bases between. The CDR3 loop reads CASSQGGGSYEQYF. The CDR3 DNA reads TGTGCCAGCAGCCAAGGCGGCGGGTCCTACGAGCAGTACTTC.

This sequence joins TRBV12-5 and TRBJ2-7; no reliable D call. CDR3 length: 13 residues. Trimming took off 6 bases at V and 4 bases at J, with 13 bases between the two ends. The germline V gene has CDR1 LGHNT and CDR2 FRNRAP. This chain's CDR3 is CASGVAPQYEQYF. The CDR3, as DNA: TGTGCTAGTGGGGTGGCCCCGCAATACGAGCAGTACTTC.

This clone was seen a single time. This chain links TRBV6-5 with TRBJ2-5; TRBD2 matches at 15 bases. CDR3 size: 15 residues. CDR1 is MNHEY, CDR2 SVGAGI, per germline. After removal of 5 bases from V and 4 bases from J, the junction contained 2 bases not matched to a gene. CDR3 region: CASSLGLAGGETQYF. The DNA for the CDR3 is TGTGCCAGCAGTCTGGGACTAGCGGGAGGAGAGACCCAGTACTTC.

The chain uses TRBV19 and TRBJ1-1; no firm D call. CDR1 is LNHDA, CDR2 SQIVND, per germline (reference sequence). The ends were cut back, 0 bases at V and 4 bases at J, with 6 bases in the middle. The CDR3 runs 13 residues. CDR3 bases: TGTGCCAGTAGTATAGACCACGGCACTGAAGCTTTCTTT. This codes for CASSIDHGTEAFF.

V usage is TRBV19 and J usage is TRBJ2-2; no definite D call. The length of the CDR3 is 17 residues. The germline V and J ends were trimmed by 0 bases and 3 bases, with 14 bases remaining between them. Germline V gene sequence: CDR1 LNHDA, CDR2 SQIVND (reference sequence). The CDR3 loop reads CASSIDLLGSYTGELFF. CDR3 nucleotide sequence: TGTGCCAGTAGTATAGATCTGTTGGGCAGCTACACCGGGGAGCTGTTTTTT.

The sample holds one count of this clone. The chain combines TRBV7-9 with TRBJ1-2, with D tentatively TRBD1 (5 bases). The V end lost 2 bases, the J end lost 4 bases, and 17 bases lay between the germline ends. The CDR3 runs to 16 residues. Per germline, CDR1 SEHNR and CDR2 FQNEAQ (reference sequence). CDR3 nucleotides: TGTGCCAGCAGCTTATGGGTGGAGACAGAGGTCTATGGCTACACCTTC. Translated, it gives CASSLWVETEVYGYTF.

V gene TRBV11-2 combines with J gene TRBJ2-5, with a tentative D call TRBD2 (6 bases). The CDR3 covers 15 residues. Germline assignment: CDR1 SGHAT and CDR2 FQNNGV. V lost 6 bases and J 5 bases, leaving 19 bases between the germline ends. The CDR3 coding sequence is TGTGCCAGCAGTGCGGTGCAGGGTGGGAGGGAGACCCAGTACTTC. It translates to CASSAVQGGRETQYF.

V gene TRBV19 combines with J gene TRBJ1-1; D not resolved. The CDR3 spans 13 residues. Per germline, CDR1 LNHDA and CDR2 SQIVND (reference sequence). The V gene lost 5 bases and the J gene lost 4 bases, with 11 bases spanning the gap. CDR3 residues: CASSERHSTEAFF. The DNA of the CDR3 is TGTGCCAGTAGTGAGAGACACAGCACTGAAGCTTTCTTT.

In this sample, this clone turned up a few times. The CDR3: CASAGTNYGYTF. The CDR3 nucleotides read TGTGCCAGTGCCGGGACAAACTATGGCTACACCTTC. The chain uses TRBV2 and TRBJ1-2; tentatively, D is TRBD1 (6 bases). CDR3 size: 12 residues. V lost 9 bases and J lost 2, with 10 bases in between. Germline V gene lookup returns CDR1 SNHLY and CDR2 FYNNEI.

This clone was seen once. The chain carries TRBV19 and TRBJ2-1, with TRBD2 identical over 7 bases. In germline, CDR1 is LNHDA, CDR2 SQIVND (reference sequence). The V gene end was trimmed by 3 bases and the J gene end by 10 bases; junction bases not matched to a gene: 12. The CDR3 contains 15 residues. The CDR3 DNA is TGTGCCAGTAGTATCGGCCCAGCGGGGTTAGGGGAGCAGTTCTTC. This sequence encodes CASSIGPAGLGEQFF. Combining the CDR3 with reference TRBV19 and TRBJ2-1 gives the whole variable domain DGGITQSPKYLFRKEGQNVTLSCEQNLNHDAMYWYRQDPGQGLRLIYYSQIVNDFQKGDIAEGYSVSREKKESFPLTVTSAQKNPTAFYLCASSIGPAGLGEQFFGPGTRLTVL.

The rearrangement links TRBV29-1 to TRBJ1-1; 8 bases agree with TRBD1. After removal of 6 bases from V and 4 bases from J, the junction contained 7 bases not matched to a gene. CDR1 is SQVTM and CDR2 is ANQGSEA in the germline V gene. The CDR3 consists of 13 residues. CDR3 residues: CSVGQGAGTEAFF. The CDR3 DNA reads TGCAGCGTGGGGCAGGGGGCCGGCACTGAAGCTTTCTTT.

V gene TRBV7-6 combines with J gene TRBJ1-5; TRBD1 might be the D (6 bases). CDR3 size: 15 residues. Trimming took off 1 base at V and 3 bases at J, with 10 bases between the two ends. CDR1 and CDR2 (germline): SGHVS, FNYEAQ. In nucleotides, the CDR3 is TGTGCCAGCAGCTTAGAGCGGGGGGCCAATCAGCCCCAGCATTTT. Amino acid sequence: CASSLERGANQPQHF.

The rearrangement links TRBV6-1 to TRBJ1-6, with 10 bases matching TRBD1. Germline CDR1 reads MNHNS; CDR2 reads SASEGT. V was pared by 6 bases and J by 9 bases, with 5 bases of the junction left unmatched. The CDR3 is 14 amino acids. CDR3 loop: CASRPGQGSSPLHF. As DNA, the CDR3 is TGTGCCAGCAGGCCGGGACAGGGGAGTTCACCCCTCCACTTT.

This chain uses TRBV5-1 with TRBJ2-1, with a possible D match to TRBD1 (6 bases). CDR3 size: 14 residues. V was shortened by 6 bases and J by 3 bases, with 13 bases between the two germline ends. Germline-derived CDR1 and CDR2 are SGHRS and YFSETQ. CDR3 sequence (DNA): TGCGCCAGCAACTTACAGGGTCTCTACAATGAGCAGTTCTTC. This encodes CASNLQGLYNEQFF.

The chain recombines TRBV7-8 with TRBJ1-2; 11 bases agree with TRBD1. The CDR3 totals 17 residues. J lost 4 bases, V lost 5 bases, and 12 bases had no gene match. The V gene's germline CDR1 is SGHVS and CDR2 FQNEAQ. CDR3 in DNA: TGTGCCAGCAGCAGCGGGACAGGGGGAATATTAAGCTATGGCTACACCTTC. Protein product: CASSSGTGGILSYGYTF.

The chain employs TRBV6-4 and TRBJ1-5; unclear D gene. Trimming stripped 8 bases from V and 0 bases from J, with 8 bases between. Germline CDR1 is MRHNA and CDR2 is SNTAGT. The CDR3 contains 13 residues. CDR3 amino acids: CASPGFSNQPQHF. DNA for the CDR3: TGTGCCAGCCCAGGATTTAGCAATCAGCCCCAGCATTTT.

The chain employs TRBV6-7 and TRBJ1-5; D unresolved. TRBV6-7 is identified as an open reading frame with a role that is uncertain. Trimming took 2 bases from V and 0 from J, leaving 5 bases between them. This CDR3 region has 14 residues. The CDR3 loop is CASSYDYSNQPQHF. The CDR3, as DNA: TGTGCCAGCAGTTACGACTATAGCAATCAGCCCCAGCATTTT.

The genes are TRBV11-2 and TRBJ1-2, with a tentative D call TRBD1 (5 bases). The CDR3 is 12 residues long. Germline V gene data show CDR1 as SGHAT and CDR2 as FQNNGV. V was pared by 1 base and J by 8 bases, with 8 bases between. CDR3: CASSLGDWGYTF. CDR3 bases: TGTGCCAGCAGCTTAGGGGACTGGGGCTACACCTTC.

This chain uses TRBV19 with TRBJ1-5; D may be TRBD1 (5 bases). V lost 7 bases, J lost 0 bases, and 16 bases lay in between. Germline V lookup: CDR1 LNHDA, CDR2 SQIVND (reference sequence). The CDR3 contains 16 residues. The CDR3 here is CASIRQGLGSNQPQHF. In nucleotides, the CDR3 is TGTGCCAGTATAAGGCAGGGACTGGGTAGCAATCAGCCCCAGCATTTT.

V and J are TRBV9 and TRBJ1-2; the D is unclear. Germline V gives CDR1 SGDLS, CDR2 YYNGEE. The CDR3 sequence is 13 residues long. The V end was cut by 4 bases, the J end by 4 bases, with 11 bases between. The CDR3 spells CASSTYSSYGYTF. The CDR3 DNA is TGTGCCAGCAGCACCTACAGTTCCTATGGCTACACCTTC.

V gene TRBV29-1 combines with J gene TRBJ2-5, with D hard to call. The germline gives CDR1 SQVTM, CDR2 ANQGSEA. V lost 4 bases and J 5 bases, leaving 20 bases between the germline ends. This CDR3 contains 15 residues. DNA of the CDR3: TGCAGCGTTGTTGGATTCAAACCCAGACTGGAGACCCAGTACTTC. Its protein product is CSVVGFKPRLETQYF.

The chain couples TRBV6-6 to TRBJ1-1, with D possibly being TRBD1 (5 bases). The CDR3 extends over 14 amino acids. Trimming took 0 bases from V and 5 from J, leaving 10 bases between them. Germline V lookup: CDR1 MNHNY, CDR2 SVGAGI (reference sequence). The chain's CDR3 is CASSYSGVVTEAFF. The CDR3 DNA follows: TGTGCCAGCAGTTACTCAGGGGTGGTAACTGAAGCTTTCTTT.

J is TRBJ2-2 and V is TRBV4-1; 9 positions match TRBD1. The CDR3 runs to 16 residues. The V and J ends lost 3 bases and 6 bases, in that order; junction bases with no gene match: 8. Germline V gives CDR1 MGHRA, CDR2 YSYEKL. CDR3 nucleotide sequence: TGCGCCAGCAGCCATACCGGGACAGGGTCCCCCGGGGAGCTGTTTTTT. As protein: CASSHTGTGSPGELFF.

This chain uses TRBV5-1 with TRBJ2-6; TRBD1 aligns across 10 bases. This CDR3 is 16 amino acids long. V dropped 6 bases and J dropped 0; count of bases not matched to a gene: 3. Per germline, CDR1 SGHRS and CDR2 YFSETQ. CDR3: CASTTGGGSGANVLTF. In DNA, the CDR3 is TGCGCCAGCACGACAGGGGGCGGCTCTGGGGCCAACGTCCTGACTTTC.

A single count supports this clone. The chain employs TRBV6-5 and TRBJ2-6; no clear D. V lost 7 bases and J 4 bases, leaving 8 bases between the germline ends. Germline loops: CDR1 MNHEY, CDR2 SVGAGI. The CDR3 extends over 13 amino acids. The CDR3 loop reads CASKEPGANVLTF. The CDR3 DNA sequence: TGTGCCAGCAAGGAGCCCGGGGCCAACGTCCTGACTTTC.